Detailed here is one TCR beta chain. The antigen remains undetermined. At one boundary the junction diverges from the germline segment, which might be a read error. Other nucleotide sequences in the sample specify the same CDR3. The data stem from a study of cytomegalovirus exposure and HLA in healthy donors. Findings and caveats of the study: The authors later found most CMV-associated TCR beta chains appeared HLA-restricted. The productive fraction for most TCR beta V segments was about 90% or about 30% in an earlier analysis.

Researchers ran the PCR with 60 Vbeta and 13 Jbeta primers. Sequencing was performed with immunoSEQ multiplex PCR; in TCRdb, only in-frame clones are kept and a portion is missing. This table has about 34,000 clones, roughly 67% appearing once. Material for sequencing was PBMCs. The TCR was taken from a man aged 40-55 years in good health and CMV-seropositive.

The CDR3 reads CASSPRTGNFPDTQYF. The CDR3 DNA follows: TGCGCCAGCAGCCCCCGGACAGGGAATTTCCCAGATACGCAGTATTTT. The V call is TRBV11-3, the J call TRBJ2-3; TRBD1 agrees at 8 bases. The V gene's germline CDR1 is SGHNT and CDR2 YENEEA. The CDR3 extends over 16 amino acids.